One and the same sample provided the 31 T cell receptor beta chains below, sequenced in a study of beta chain features in type 1 diabetes. Antigens of these TCRs are unknown. Expressed TCRB transcripts were sequenced because the isolated RNA had all been reverse transcribed beforehand. Method: immunoSEQ multiplex PCR; TCRdb's copy keeps in-frame clones and lacks some. The sample carries about 120,000 clones, about 16% recorded once. Regarding the study as a whole: Significant though moderate, a shortening of TCRB CDR3s appeared in all four CD4+ subsets of Type 1 diabetes patients.

Sequenced material: central memory CD4+ T cells from blood. The origin of the receptors is a man aged 25 to 40 with type 1 diabetes.

The V gene is TRBV28, the J gene TRBJ2-1, with D possibly being TRBD1 (5 bases). Between the trimmed V and J ends, which lost 3 bases and 4 bases, there was a span of 13 bases. This CDR3 contains 15 residues. Germline V CDR1 and CDR2: MDHEN, SYDVKM. DNA for the CDR3: TGTGCCAGCAGTTTGGGGCCGAATCTATACAATGAGCAGTTCTTC. Protein product: CASSLGPNLYNEQFF.

In its sample, this clone was seen a few times. J is TRBJ1-4 and V is TRBV4-2; 7 bases are a match to TRBD1. This CDR3 spans 16 amino acids. Germline V gene sequence: CDR1 LGHNA, CDR2 YNFKEQ. Trimming cost V 4 bases and J 7 bases; bases outside gene matches: 12. The CDR3 loop reads CASSRPGGQGGEKLFF. The CDR3 coding sequence is TGTGCCAGCAGCCGTCCGGGTGGGCAGGGGGGTGAAAAACTGTTTTTT.

The V gene is TRBV5-1, the J gene TRBJ2-7; tentative D call: TRBD2 (6 bases). The CDR3 extends over 14 amino acids. V gave up 4 bases and J gave up 2 bases, with 13 bases separating them. Germline CDR1 SGHRS, CDR2 YFSETQ. CDR3 in DNA: TGCGCCAGCAGCCGGGATGGACTAACCTACGAGCAGTACTTC. Translation: CASSRDGLTYEQYF.

The table lists this clone with a few counts. The V gene is TRBV4-2, the J gene TRBJ2-7, with D uncertain. The CDR3 sequence is 16 residues long. The germline V and J ends were trimmed by 2 bases and 4 bases, with 18 bases remaining between them. Germline V CDR1 and CDR2: LGHNA, YNFKEQ. CDR3 loop: CASSQPDGLGGYEQYF. The CDR3 DNA follows: TGTGCCAGCAGCCAACCCGATGGGCTCGGTGGTTACGAGCAGTACTTC.

This clone was observed at least ten times. This same CDR3 is encoded by further DNA sequences in the sample. The genes are TRBV7-2 and TRBJ2-1; 11 positions match TRBD2. This CDR3 contains 15 residues. V lost 4 bases, J lost 5 bases, and 4 bases stayed unmatched. The germline CDR1 and CDR2 sequences are SGHTA and FQGNSA. DNA of the CDR3: TGTGCCAGCAGCTCAACTAGCGGGGGCCACAATGAGCAGTTCTTC. Encoded protein: CASSSTSGGHNEQFF.

The rearrangement joins TRBV9 to TRBJ1-1; D is unclear. The CDR3 runs 15 residues. Germline V gene lookup returns CDR1 SGDLS and CDR2 YYNGEE. V was cut by 0 bases and J by 1 base, with 10 bases left in between. The CDR3 reads CASSVGGSQNTEAFF. CDR3 DNA sequence: TGTGCCAGCAGCGTAGGTGGCAGCCAGAACACTGAAGCTTTCTTT.

This clone showed up just a few times. This chain uses TRBV29-1 with TRBJ1-2; D gene ambiguous. The CDR3 is made up of 13 amino acids. Germline V lookup: CDR1 SQVTM, CDR2 ANQGSEA. Trimming cost V 0 bases and J 2 bases, with 7 bases left between them. The DNA of the CDR3 is TGCAGCGTTGAAGATGGACCAAACTATGGCTACACCTTC. Its translation: CSVEDGPNYGYTF.

This clone has just a few counts. The genes are TRBV7-2 and TRBJ2-1; no firm D call. V was trimmed by 0 bases and J by 0 bases, leaving 6 bases between them. The length of the CDR3 is 15 residues. The germline gives CDR1 SGHTA, CDR2 FQGNSA. Written as DNA, the CDR3 is TGTGCCAGCAGCTTAGCGTTTAGCTCCTACAATGAGCAGTTCTTC. Protein: CASSLAFSSYNEQFF.

Only a few counts were recorded for this clone. The chain is built from TRBV9 and TRBJ2-1; D possibly corresponds to TRBD2 (6 bases). The germline V gene encodes CDR1 SGDLS and CDR2 YYNGEE. The V and J ends lost 4 bases and 4 bases respectively, with 18 bases between them. This CDR3 region has 16 residues. Written as DNA, the CDR3 is TGTGCCAGCAGCTCCCGACTAGACGCCCCTTACAATGAGCAGTTCTTC. Encoded protein: CASSSRLDAPYNEQFF.

This chain connects TRBV9 to TRBJ2-7; 7 nucleotides match TRBD1. V trimming: 4 bases; J trimming: 3 bases; junction bases outside the gene matches: 7. There are 14 residues in the CDR3. The germline V gene encodes CDR1 SGDLS and CDR2 YYNGEE. CDR3: CASSLDREDYEQYF. In DNA form, the CDR3 reads TGTGCCAGCAGCTTAGACAGGGAAGACTACGAGCAGTACTTC.

This clone was found a few times. The chain recombines TRBV18 with TRBJ1-2; D not certain. V lost 4 bases to trimming and J lost 8 bases, with 11 bases between them. CDR1 and CDR2 (germline): KGHSH, LQKENI. CDR3 length: 12 residues. In nucleotides, the CDR3 is TGTGCCAGCTCACGAAATATGGAAGGCTACACCTTC. Translation gives CASSRNMEGYTF.

The chain carries TRBV7-2 and TRBJ2-3; unclear D gene. Germline-derived CDR1 and CDR2 are SGHTA and FQGNSA. Trimming shortened V by 1 base and J by 4 bases, and 9 bases separated the two germline ends. This CDR3 region has 14 residues. CDR3 DNA: TGTGCCAGCAGCTTAGGGACCCGAGCAGATACGCAGTATTTT. The encoded protein is CASSLGTRADTQYF.

The chain joins TRBV7-2 to TRBJ2-5; D gene uncertain. Trimming shortened V by 3 bases and J by 0 bases, and 8 bases separated the two germline ends. Germline-derived CDR1 and CDR2 are SGHTA and FQGNSA. CDR3 size: 14 residues. CDR3 amino acids: CASSFYTDQETQYF. The CDR3 DNA reads TGTGCCAGCAGCTTCTACACCGACCAAGAGACCCAGTACTTC.

This clone turned up a few times. This chain joins TRBV4-2 and TRBJ2-1; D may be TRBD2 (5 bases). Germline V CDR1 and CDR2: LGHNA, YNFKEQ. V gave up 5 bases and J gave up 0 bases, with 14 bases separating them. CDR3 length equals 16 residues. The DNA of the CDR3 is TGTGCCAGCAGCGCCGTGGACTCGAGCTCCTACAATGAGCAGTTCTTC. Translation gives CASSAVDSSSYNEQFF.

The rearrangement uses TRBV2 and TRBJ2-3, with D tentatively TRBD2 (6 bases). Between the trimmed V and J ends, which lost 9 bases and 6 bases, there was a span of 7 bases. The CDR3 is 10 residues long. Germline CDR1 is SNHLY and CDR2 is FYNNEI. The CDR3 sequence is CASGRDTQYF. The CDR3 DNA sequence: TGTGCCAGTGGGAGGGATACGCAGTATTTT.

The rearrangement links TRBV6-5 to TRBJ2-3; 7 bases align to TRBD1. The germline V gene encodes CDR1 MNHEY and CDR2 SVGAGI. Trimming removed 2 bases from V and 3 bases from J; junction bases left unmatched: 8. The CDR3 covers 16 residues. CDR3 DNA sequence: TGTGCCAGCAGTTACCAAAAAAGGGGGCTTACAGATACGCAGTATTTT. Translation: CASSYQKRGLTDTQYF.

J is TRBJ2-3 and V is TRBV4-2, with D maybe TRBD2 (5 bases). Germline CDR1 LGHNA, CDR2 YNFKEQ. The V and J ends lost 0 bases and 2 bases respectively, with 9 bases between them. The CDR3 is 15 residues long. The CDR3, as DNA: TGTGCCAGCAGCCAAGATGAGACTAACACAGATACGCAGTATTTT. Translated, it gives CASSQDETNTDTQYF.

This clone was recorded a few times. The chain is built from TRBV29-1 and TRBJ2-7, with 7 bases identical to TRBD1. The V segment lost 6 bases and the J segment 5 bases; nucleotides outside the gene matches: 7. Per germline, CDR1 SQVTM and CDR2 ANQGSEA. This CDR3 contains 12 residues. This chain's CDR3 is CSVTGSGDEQYF. The CDR3 DNA reads as TGCAGCGTGACAGGGTCAGGCGACGAGCAGTACTTC.

This chain uses TRBV29-1 with TRBJ2-6, with D tentatively TRBD1 or TRBD2 (5 bases each). CDR3 length: 15 residues. The germline CDR1 and CDR2 sequences are SQVTM and ANQGSEA. The ends were cut back, 0 bases at V and 2 bases at J, with 8 bases in the middle. CDR3 sequence: CSVEDRGAGANVLTF. CDR3 in DNA: TGCAGCGTTGAAGATCGAGGGGCTGGGGCCAACGTCCTGACTTTC.

Only a few counts were recorded for this clone. The J gene is TRBJ1-2, the V gene TRBV30; no reliable D call. The germline V and J ends were trimmed by 0 bases and 4 bases, with 9 bases remaining between them. Germline CDR1 is GTSNPN and CDR2 is SVGIG (reference sequence). This CDR3 is built from 13 residues. CDR3 sequence (DNA): TGTGCCTGGAGTGTACGGGCAGGCTATGGCTACACCTTC. This codes for CAWSVRAGYGYTF.

About this clone itself: One end of the junction is discordant with germline, which a read error may explain. The rearrangement links TRBV18 to TRBJ2-7; 9 bases match TRBD2. Per germline, CDR1 KGHSH and CDR2 LQKENI. This CDR3 region has 15 residues. CDR3 sequence: CASSTPGLASREQYF. As DNA, the CDR3 is TGTGCCAGCTCAACACCGGGACTAGCCTCTCGCGAGCAGTACTTC.

This clone was observed a handful of times. The chain carries TRBV10-3 and TRBJ2-1; TRBD2 matches at 10 bases. This CDR3 is built from 15 residues. V shed 8 bases, J shed 5 bases, and the junction held 9 bases outside the gene matches. The germline V gene encodes CDR1 ENHRY and CDR2 SYGVKD. CDR3 in DNA: TGTGCCATCGCCCCTAGCGGGGGTGTCGACAATGAGCAGTTCTTC. Protein: CAIAPSGGVDNEQFF.

This chain joins TRBV2 and TRBJ2-2, with D uncertain. The CDR3 is made up of 15 amino acids. Trimming cost V 3 bases and J 2 bases, with 10 bases left between them. Germline V lookup: CDR1 SNHLY, CDR2 FYNNEI. CDR3 DNA: TGTGCCAGCAGTGATAAGCCAGCTAACACCGGGGAGCTGTTTTTT. Protein: CASSDKPANTGELFF.

This clone was found many times. The chain recombines TRBV6-5 with TRBJ2-7, with D tentatively TRBD1 or TRBD2 (5 bases each). The CDR3 totals 15 residues. V lost 2 bases and J lost 3, with 14 bases in between. Germline V gene lookup returns CDR1 MNHEY and CDR2 SVGAGI. DNA of the CDR3: TGTGCCAGCAGTTACGGGGGTACGGGGAGCTACGAGCAGTACTTC. Its protein product is CASSYGGTGSYEQYF.

This chain uses TRBV5-4 with TRBJ2-1, with D unclear. In germline, CDR1 is SGHNT, CDR2 YYREEE (reference sequence). V was clipped by 1 base and J by 6 bases, with 8 bases between them. The CDR3 runs 13 residues. The CDR3 sequence is CASSLPHGNEQFF. The CDR3 DNA is TGTGCCAGCAGCTTGCCCCACGGCAATGAGCAGTTCTTC.

This clone was seen more than once but under ten times. The chain is built from TRBV18 and TRBJ2-1, with 9 bases lining up with TRBD2. This CDR3 region has 15 residues. Trimming took 3 bases from V and 5 from J; bases not matched to a gene: 5. In germline, CDR1 is KGHSH, CDR2 LQKENI. CDR3 DNA sequence: TGTGCCAGCTCACCGAAGCGGGAGGAAGACAATGAGCAGTTCTTC. Its protein product is CASSPKREEDNEQFF.

Only a few counts were recorded for this clone. This sequence joins TRBV4-3 and TRBJ1-2; D not resolved. CDR1 and CDR2 (germline): LGHNA, YSLEER. V was cut by 3 bases and J by 2 bases, with 16 bases left in between. The CDR3 is made up of 16 amino acids. As DNA, the CDR3 is TGCGCCAGCAGCCAGGAATCAGGAGGGCAGAACTATGGCTACACCTTC. Amino acid sequence: CASSQESGGQNYGYTF.

A few counts support this clone. J is TRBJ2-3 and V is TRBV7-2; 10 bases agree with TRBD2. This CDR3 is built from 16 residues. The V gene's germline CDR1 is SGHTA and CDR2 FQGNSA. With V trimmed by 0 bases and J by 3 bases, 3 bases remained unmatched. The DNA for the CDR3 is TGTGCCAGCAGCTTAGCGATAGCGGGGGGAACAGATACGCAGTATTTT. Translating gives CASSLAIAGGTDTQYF.

This clone was picked up one time. J is TRBJ2-1 and V is TRBV9; D is ambiguous. The CDR3 consists of 14 residues. V shed 0 bases and J shed 4 bases, with 8 bases lying between them. Per the germline V gene, CDR1 is SGDLS and CDR2 is YYNGEE. This chain's CDR3 is CASSVGTLYNEQFF. The CDR3 DNA reads TGTGCCAGCAGCGTAGGAACCTTGTACAATGAGCAGTTCTTC.

This clone was recorded many times. The genes are TRBV5-1 and TRBJ2-1; TRBD1 agrees at 8 bases. The CDR3 length is 14 residues. V lost 6 bases and J lost 7; bases outside the gene matches: 9. Germline CDR1 SGHRS, CDR2 YFSETQ. CDR3 in amino acids: CASNPGQGHNEQFF. CDR3 coding DNA: TGCGCCAGCAACCCCGGACAGGGACATAATGAGCAGTTCTTC.

V is TRBV4-1 and J is TRBJ2-7, with TRBD1 identical over 10 bases. This CDR3 comprises 15 residues. Looked up from germline, CDR1 is MGHRA and CDR2 is YSYEKL. The V segment lost 6 bases and the J segment 6 bases; nucleotides outside the gene matches: 11. CDR3: CASSPRGDRGVEQYF. The CDR3 nucleotides read TGCGCCAGCAGTCCGAGAGGGGACAGGGGTGTCGAGCAGTACTTC.